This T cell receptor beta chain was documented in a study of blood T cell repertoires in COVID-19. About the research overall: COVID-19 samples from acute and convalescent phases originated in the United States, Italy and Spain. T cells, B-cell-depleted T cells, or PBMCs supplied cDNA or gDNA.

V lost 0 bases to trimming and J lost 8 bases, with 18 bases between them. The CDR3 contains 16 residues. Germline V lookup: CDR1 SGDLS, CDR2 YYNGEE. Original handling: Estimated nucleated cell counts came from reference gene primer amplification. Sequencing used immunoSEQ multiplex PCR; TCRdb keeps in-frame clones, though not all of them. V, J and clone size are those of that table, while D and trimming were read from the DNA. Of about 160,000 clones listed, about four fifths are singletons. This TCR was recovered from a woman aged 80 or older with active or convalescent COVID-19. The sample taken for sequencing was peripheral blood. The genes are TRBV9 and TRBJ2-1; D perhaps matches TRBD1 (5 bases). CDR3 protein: CASSVAPRALIYEQFF. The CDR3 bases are TGTGCCAGCAGCGTAGCCCCCAGGGCCCTTATCTATGAGCAGTTCTTC. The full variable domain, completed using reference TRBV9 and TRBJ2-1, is DSGVTQTPKHLITATGQRVTLRCSPRSGDLSVYWYQQSLDQGLQFLIQYYNGEERAKGNILERFSAQQFPDLHSELNLSSLELGDSALYFCASSVAPRALIYEQFFGPGTRLTVL.